This is a list of T cell receptor beta chains from one sample in a study of T cells in Graves' hyperthyroidism and ophthalmopathy. TCRdb used MiXCR to reprocess the multiplex PCR reads, holding one entry per CDR3 protein. The profile shows roughly 840,000 distinct CDR3 sequences, 35% to 45% of them singletons. Sequenced input: blood. Receptors originate from a man between 18 and 35 years old with Graves' hyperthyroidism. Both conserved end residues are part of each CDR3. The D gene is left open where the match is weak. Not all rows give a size; the values are once, few, many and, for expanded clones, a class.

J: TRBJ2-7
size: NA
V: TRBV15
D: TRBD1
DNA: TGTGCCACCAGCAGACTCCGGGACAGGGTTGGGTACGAGCAGTACTTC
CDR3: CATSRLRDRVGYEQYF

J: TRBJ2-2
size: many
V: TRBV29-1
D: TRBD1
DNA: TGCAGCGTTGTGAACTGGGACAGGGTGGGAGCCGGGGAGCTGTTTTTT
CDR3: CSVVNWDRVGAGELFF

J: TRBJ2-7
size: NA
V: TRBV9
D: TRBD1
DNA: TGTGCCAGCAGCCCCGAGGGGGCCCCTTCAGCCGAGCAGTACTTC
CDR3: CASSPEGAPSAEQYF

J: TRBJ2-3
size: NA
V: TRBV29-1
D: NA
DNA: TGCAGCGTTGCGAGAGACGCAGATACGCAGTATTTT
CDR3: CSVARDADTQYF

J: TRBJ2-7
size: NA
V: TRBV2
D: TRBD2
DNA: TGTGCCAGCAGTGAAAGGACTAGCGGAGCCTACGAGCAGTACTTC
CDR3: CASSERTSGAYEQYF

J: TRBJ1-2
size: NA
V: TRBV11-2
D: TRBD1
DNA: TGTGCCAGCAGCTTAGACGACAGGGTTGGTGGCTACACCTTC
CDR3: CASSLDDRVGGYTF

J: TRBJ2-5
size: once
V: TRBV7-8
D: NA
DNA: TGTGCCAGCAGCTTGTTTTCGTTAGAGGGCGGATACGAAGAGACCCAGTACTTC
CDR3: CASSLFSLEGGYEETQYF

J: TRBJ1-1
size: many
V: TRBV20-1
D: NA
DNA: TGCAGCGCGAGGGATTTTGAAGCTTTCTTT
CDR3: CSARDFEAFF

J: TRBJ2-7
size: NA
V: TRBV5-1
D: TRBD2
DNA: TGCGCCAGCAGCTTCGGGGTAACTAGCGGGACGTACGAGCAGTACTTC
CDR3: CASSFGVTSGTYEQYF

J: TRBJ2-2
size: many
V: TRBV5-1
D: NA
DNA: TGCGCCACTCCGGACGGAGACACCGGGGAGCTGTTTTTT
CDR3: CATPDGDTGELFF

J: TRBJ2-6
size: many
V: TRBV7-8
D: NA
DNA: TGTGCCAGCAGCTTAGCCAGGGTTTCTGGGGCCAACGTCCTGACTTTC
CDR3: CASSLARVSGANVLTF

J: TRBJ2-1
size: NA
V: TRBV2
D: TRBD2
DNA: TGTGCCAGCAATGGTCAGCGGGGGAGGAACAATGAGCAGTTCTTC
CDR3: CASNGQRGRNNEQFF

J: TRBJ2-5
size: many
V: TRBV5-6
D: NA
DNA: TGTGCCAGCGGTGTAGGTGGAGAGACCCAGTACTTC
CDR3: CASGVGGETQYF

J: TRBJ1-1
size: few
V: TRBV20-1
D: TRBD1
DNA: TGCATTGGGGACAGGGTTGGGTTGAACACTGAAGCTTTCTTT
CDR3: CIGDRVGLNTEAFF

J: TRBJ2-5
size: few
V: TRBV6-1
D: NA
DNA: TGTGCCAGCAAGGGCAGGGCGCCCCAAGAGACCCAGTACTTC
CDR3: CASKGRAPQETQYF

J: TRBJ2-5
size: NA
V: TRBV11-2
D: TRBD2
DNA: TGCGCCAGCAGCCAGGAAAAGTTTAGCGGGAGAAGCGACGAGCGGTACTTC
CDR3: CASSQEKFSGRSDERYF

J: TRBJ1-1
size: few
V: TRBV6-5
D: NA
DNA: TGTGCCAGCAGTTACTCGAGTTCAGGGGTCACTGAAGCTTTCTTT
CDR3: CASSYSSSGVTEAFF

J: TRBJ1-1
size: NA
V: TRBV7-9
D: NA
DNA: TGTGCCAGCAACGACCGGGAGAACACTGAAGCTTTCTTT
CDR3: CASNDRENTEAFF

J: TRBJ2-2
size: few
V: TRBV7-9
D: NA
DNA: TGTGCCAGCAGCTTGAGGTGGCTTAACGCGAACACCGGGGAGCTGTTTTTT
CDR3: CASSLRWLNANTGELFF

J: TRBJ1-5
size: few
V: TRBV15
D: NA
DNA: TGTGCCACCAGCAGAGGGGCGGGGGGGGGAGATCAGCCCCAGCATTTT
CDR3: CATSRGAGGGDQPQHF

J: TRBJ2-2
size: once
V: TRBV7-9
D: NA
DNA: TGCGCCAGCAGCCAAGATGGTGGGCGCCACGGGGAGCTGTTTTTT
CDR3: CASSQDGGRHGELFF

J: TRBJ1-1
size: NA
V: TRBV6-5
D: NA
DNA: TGTGCCAGCAGGCGGGCACGGCTGAACACTGAAGCTTTCTTT
CDR3: CASRRARLNTEAFF

J: TRBJ2-2
size: NA
V: TRBV7-6
D: NA
DNA: TGTGCCAGCAGCCCCCTATACCTTGGCACCGGGGAGCTGTTTTTT
CDR3: CASSPLYLGTGELFF

J: TRBJ2-2
size: NA
V: TRBV7-6
D: NA
DNA: TGTGCCAGCAGCGTAGCTACGGGAAGCTCTGGAAACACCGGGGAGCTGTTTTTT
CDR3: CASSVATGSSGNTGELFF

J: TRBJ2-3
size: NA
V: TRBV19
D: TRBD1
DNA: TGTGCCAGTAGTCCACAGACAGGGCCTCGCACAGATACGCAGTATTTT
CDR3: CASSPQTGPRTDTQYF

J: TRBJ2-5
size: NA
V: TRBV4-1
D: TRBD2
DNA: TGCGCCAGCAGCCACCTGATACTAGCGGGGGGGGCGGAGACCCAGTACTTC
CDR3: CASSHLILAGGAETQYF

J: TRBJ2-5
size: few
V: TRBV5-4
D: TRBD2
DNA: TGTGCCAGCAGCTTGGAGGGACTAGCGAGACAAGAGACCCAGTACTTC
CDR3: CASSLEGLARQETQYF